This is a list of T cell receptor beta chains from one sample in a study of cytomegalovirus exposure and HLA in healthy donors. Measured with immunoSEQ multiplex PCR; TCRdb has only the in-frame clones, and not every one. This sample has tens of thousands of clones, with roughly 80% found just once. The sequenced sample consisted of PBMCs. The receptor source for this set is a middle-aged man in good health and CMV-seronegative. Both conserved end residues are part of each CDR3. D genes are given only for firm matches. Some rows have no size entry. The others give once, few or many, or a class for an expanded clone.

V: TRBV2
D: -
size: -
J: TRBJ2-5
DNA: TGTGCCAGCAGTGCCTACAGGGGGGGTAAAGAGACCCAGTACTTC
CDR3: CASSAYRGGKETQYF

V: TRBV4-1
D: TRBD1
size: -
J: TRBJ1-4
DNA: TGCGCCAGCAGCCAAGATCGGGGACAGGGGAGGGGAACAACTAATGAAAAACTGTTTTTT
CDR3: CASSQDRGQGRGTTNEKLFF

V: TRBV6-1
D: -
size: once
J: TRBJ1-6
DNA: TGTGCCAGCAGTGATTCCCAGGGAGTGGGGGGTTCACCCCTCCACTTT
CDR3: CASSDSQGVGGSPLHF

V: TRBV4-1
D: -
size: -
J: TRBJ2-3
DNA: TGCGCCAGCAGCCAAGCTACAGGGACAGATACGCAGTATTTT
CDR3: CASSQATGTDTQYF

V: TRBV2
D: -
size: -
J: TRBJ2-1
DNA: TGTGCCAGCAGTGAAAGCCGTCGTAGGGCAGCGGATGAGCAGTTCTTC
CDR3: CASSESRRRAADEQFF

V: TRBV5-4
D: -
size: -
J: TRBJ1-4
DNA: TGTGCCAGCAGCCTGCCAGGGGTCAAAAAACTGTTTTTT
CDR3: CASSLPGVKKLFF

V: TRBV19
D: TRBD1
size: -
J: TRBJ1-5
DNA: TGTGCCAGTAGTAGAGGGACAGGCCCTCAGCCCCAGCATTTT
CDR3: CASSRGTGPQPQHF

V: TRBV6-5
D: -
size: few
J: TRBJ1-3
DNA: TGTGCCAGCAGTTCGCAGGATTTTGGAAACACCATATATTTT
CDR3: CASSSQDFGNTIYF

V: TRBV7-7
D: -
size: -
J: TRBJ2-1
DNA: TGTGCTAGCAGCACAGACACGAGCTCCTACAATGAGCAGTTCTTC
CDR3: CASSTDTSSYNEQFF

V: TRBV19
D: TRBD1
size: many
J: TRBJ1-2
DNA: TGTGCCAGTAGTAACAGGGGAGAGGTCTATGGCTACACCTTC
CDR3: CASSNRGEVYGYTF

V: TRBV10-1
D: TRBD2
size: -
J: TRBJ2-7
DNA: TGCGCCAGCAGGGCTAGCGGCCCAGGCGAGCAGTACTTC
CDR3: CASRASGPGEQYF

V: TRBV9
D: -
size: -
J: TRBJ2-7
DNA: TGTGCCAGCAGCGTAGAACCAGCTGGAGCTTCCTACGAGCAGTACTTC
CDR3: CASSVEPAGASYEQYF

V: TRBV28
D: -
size: -
J: TRBJ2-1
DNA: TGTGCCAGCAGTTGGGTGGCGCTAGCAGGCAATGAGCAGTTCTTC
CDR3: CASSWVALAGNEQFF

V: TRBV29-1
D: TRBD1
size: -
J: TRBJ1-2
DNA: TGCAGCGACAACAGGGGGCCAATCTATGGCTACACCTTC
CDR3: CSDNRGPIYGYTF

V: TRBV6-4
D: TRBD2
size: -
J: TRBJ2-1
DNA: TGTGCCAGCAGTGACGGGACTAGCGGGGGGAATGAGCAGTTCTTC
CDR3: CASSDGTSGGNEQFF

V: TRBV15
D: -
size: few
J: TRBJ2-3
DNA: TGTGCCACCAGCAGAGAAATAGCCTGGGGGGCAGATACGCAGTATTTT
CDR3: CATSREIAWGADTQYF

V: TRBV28
D: TRBD1
size: -
J: TRBJ2-7
DNA: TGTGCCAGCAGCCCGGGACAGGGGCTCGAGCAGTACTTC
CDR3: CASSPGQGLEQYF

V: TRBV19
D: TRBD1
size: -
J: TRBJ2-2
DNA: TGTGCCAGTAGTATAGGAGGGACAGGGACCACCGGGGAGCTGTTTTTT
CDR3: CASSIGGTGTTGELFF

V: TRBV5-4
D: TRBD1
size: once
J: TRBJ2-1
DNA: TGTGCCAGCAGCAAGACAGGGGCTGTGGTCAATGAGCAGTTCTTC
CDR3: CASSKTGAVVNEQFF

V: TRBV7-9
D: -
size: -
J: TRBJ1-2
DNA: TGTGCCAGCAGCTCCAGACAGGAAACTTGGACCTTC
CDR3: CASSSRQETWTF

V: TRBV6-5
D: -
size: -
J: TRBJ2-2
DNA: TGTGCCAGCAGTTACTCGGTTGAGACTTCTACCGGGGAGCTGTTTTTT
CDR3: CASSYSVETSTGELFF

V: TRBV6-6
D: -
size: once
J: TRBJ2-4
DNA: TGTGCCAGCAGTTACGACAGAGACGGCATTCAGTACTTC
CDR3: CASSYDRDGIQYF

V: TRBV13
D: -
size: -
J: TRBJ1-2
DNA: TGTGCCAGCAGCTTACGTCGACAGACCTCCTATGGCTACACCTTC
CDR3: CASSLRRQTSYGYTF

V: TRBV11-3
D: TRBD1
size: -
J: TRBJ2-7
DNA: TGTGCCAGCAGCTGGGGACAGTACTACGAGCAGTACTTC
CDR3: CASSWGQYYEQYF

V: TRBV19
D: TRBD1
size: -
J: TRBJ1-1
DNA: TGTGCCAGTAGCTCGACAGGGGCTAACACTGAAGCTTTCTTT
CDR3: CASSSTGANTEAFF

V: TRBV15
D: -
size: -
J: TRBJ1-4
DNA: TGTGCCACCAGCAGACTCCCAGGGGCAACTAATGAAAAACTGTTTTTT
CDR3: CATSRLPGATNEKLFF

V: TRBV16
D: -
size: -
J: TRBJ1-5
DNA: TGTGCCAGCAGCCGTGGAAGAGGGGGTCAGCCCCAGCATTTT
CDR3: CASSRGRGGQPQHF

V: TRBV28
D: -
size: -
J: TRBJ2-7
DNA: TGTGCCAGCAGTTGGGCCAGGGGGGTATACGAGCAGTACTTC
CDR3: CASSWARGVYEQYF

V: TRBV6-5
D: TRBD1
size: -
J: TRBJ1-6
DNA: TGTGCCACAACGGGACAGACAAATTCACCCCTCCACTTT
CDR3: CATTGQTNSPLHF

V: TRBV5-1
D: TRBD1
size: -
J: TRBJ2-1
DNA: TGCGCCAGCAGCTTGGTGTTAGGACAGGGGGCGCCGAATGAGCAGTTCTTC
CDR3: CASSLVLGQGAPNEQFF

V: TRBV27
D: -
size: -
J: TRBJ1-4
DNA: TGTGCCAGCAAGGGGGGGGAAAAACTGTTTTTT
CDR3: CASKGGEKLFF

V: TRBV27
D: -
size: -
J: TRBJ1-4
DNA: TGTGCCAGCAGCGACGCGGTTGGAGAAAAACTGTTTTTT
CDR3: CASSDAVGEKLFF

V: TRBV7-8
D: -
size: -
J: TRBJ2-7
DNA: TGTGCCAGCAGCTTCTCTTTGGGGGACACCTACGAGCAGTACTTC
CDR3: CASSFSLGDTYEQYF

V: TRBV7-3
D: -
size: -
J: TRBJ2-3
DNA: TGTGCCAGCAGCTTAATGCGTGATACGCAGTATTTT
CDR3: CASSLMRDTQYF

V: TRBV6-6
D: TRBD1
size: -
J: TRBJ1-2
DNA: TGTGCCAGCAGTCACGCCGGGACAGGGATTAACTATGGCTACACCTTC
CDR3: CASSHAGTGINYGYTF

V: TRBV7-8
D: TRBD2
size: -
J: TRBJ2-1
DNA: TGTGCCAGCAGCCTTACACAGCGGGAAGGTGGGAAGTTCTTC
CDR3: CASSLTQREGGKFF

V: TRBV5-1
D: -
size: -
J: TRBJ1-5
DNA: TGCGCCAGCAGCTTGGAGGGGACTTTTGGTCAGCCCCAGCATTTT
CDR3: CASSLEGTFGQPQHF

V: TRBV6-5
D: -
size: -
J: TRBJ2-1
DNA: TGTGCCAGCAGTTACGCCTGGCAGTATTATGAGCAGTTCTTC
CDR3: CASSYAWQYYEQFF

V: TRBV18
D: -
size: -
J: TRBJ1-5
DNA: TGTGCCAGCTCACCACGAGGCAGGGCAGATCAGCCCCAGCATTTT
CDR3: CASSPRGRADQPQHF

V: TRBV7-3
D: TRBD1
size: -
J: TRBJ1-2
DNA: TGTGCCAGCAGTCAAAGGCGACAGGGAGACTATGGCTACACCTTC
CDR3: CASSQRRQGDYGYTF

V: TRBV6-1
D: -
size: -
J: TRBJ2-7
DNA: TGTGCCAGCAGTGACTCGCGGAAGTACTACGAGCAGTACTTC
CDR3: CASSDSRKYYEQYF

V: TRBV29-1
D: TRBD1
size: -
J: TRBJ2-1
DNA: TGCAGCGTTACCGGGACAGGTGGTTACAATGAGCAGTTCTTC
CDR3: CSVTGTGGYNEQFF

V: TRBV6-5
D: -
size: -
J: TRBJ1-6
DNA: TGTGCCAGCAGCCAGGGAGGGCACTCACCCCTCCACTTT
CDR3: CASSQGGHSPLHF

V: TRBV5-1
D: -
size: -
J: TRBJ1-1
DNA: TGCGCCAGCAGCTATTCAGGGAACACTGAAGCTTTCTTT
CDR3: CASSYSGNTEAFF

V: TRBV7-9
D: TRBD2
size: -
J: TRBJ2-7
DNA: TGTGCCAGCAGTCGGGGACTAGCAAACGAGCAGTACTTC
CDR3: CASSRGLANEQYF

V: TRBV9
D: TRBD2
size: -
J: TRBJ2-1
DNA: TGTGCCAGCAGCGTCCGGGACTACAACAATGAGCAGTTCTTC
CDR3: CASSVRDYNNEQFF

V: TRBV5-8
D: -
size: -
J: TRBJ1-1
DNA: TGTGCCAGCAGCTTGGAGTGGGGCAAGATAACTGAAGCTTTCTTT
CDR3: CASSLEWGKITEAFF

V: TRBV19
D: -
size: -
J: TRBJ2-7
DNA: TGTGCCAGTAGCGGTGGCGACAGAAAGTCCTACGAGCAGTACTTC
CDR3: CASSGGDRKSYEQYF

V: TRBV7-9
D: TRBD1
size: -
J: TRBJ1-3
DNA: TGTGCCAGCAGCTCACCGGGACAGGGGTCTGGAAACACCATATATTTT
CDR3: CASSSPGQGSGNTIYF

V: TRBV10-2
D: -
size: -
J: TRBJ1-4
DNA: TGCGCCAGCAGTGGTGACAACAAACGGCTGTTTTTT
CDR3: CASSGDNKRLFF

V: TRBV30
D: TRBD2
size: once
J: TRBJ2-1
DNA: TGTGCCTGGAGCCGACTAGCGGGAGGGTTAGAGCAGTTCTTC
CDR3: CAWSRLAGGLEQFF

V: TRBV19
D: TRBD1
size: -
J: TRBJ2-7
DNA: TGTGCCAGTAGTATAAGGGGACAGACCTACGAGCAGTACTTC
CDR3: CASSIRGQTYEQYF

V: TRBV30
D: -
size: -
J: TRBJ2-7
DNA: TGTGCCTGGAGGGCCTTGGGAGTGGAGCAGTACTTC
CDR3: CAWRALGVEQYF

V: TRBV6-5
D: TRBD2
size: -
J: TRBJ2-5
DNA: TGTGCCAGCCTCCCGCAGCGGGGAGGGACCCAGTACTTC
CDR3: CASLPQRGGTQYF

V: TRBV5-4
D: TRBD1
size: -
J: TRBJ1-3
DNA: TGTGCCAGCAGCAGCCAACAGGGGTTTGCTGGAAACACCATATATTTT
CDR3: CASSSQQGFAGNTIYF

V: TRBV7-9
D: -
size: -
J: TRBJ1-2
DNA: TGTGCCAGCAGCTTAGGAGGAGGACTGGTTGGGAGCTACACCTTC
CDR3: CASSLGGGLVGSYTF

V: TRBV7-3
D: -
size: -
J: TRBJ2-7
DNA: TGTGCCAGCAGCTTATCGGGAGAGCATCGCGAGCAGTACTTC
CDR3: CASSLSGEHREQYF

V: TRBV7-7
D: -
size: -
J: TRBJ2-5
DNA: TGTGCTAGCAGCCACGACACCCAAGAGACCCAGTACTTC
CDR3: CASSHDTQETQYF

V: TRBV30
D: TRBD2
size: -
J: TRBJ2-7
DNA: TGTGCCTGGAGGGCTAGCGGGACCTACGAGCAGTACTTC
CDR3: CAWRASGTYEQYF

V: TRBV5-1
D: -
size: once
J: TRBJ2-1
DNA: TGCGCCAGCAGCAAGGGAGGCGGTTACAATGAGCAGTTCTTC
CDR3: CASSKGGGYNEQFF